The T cell receptor beta chain under discussion was sequenced for a study of shared clonotypes between healthy human individuals. Study-level findings and limits: For naive CD4 cells, approximately 5% of clonotypes were shared across a few donors. Some clonotypes were shared by all four sorted-subset donors, while others were not shared. The non-shared ones had lower generation probabilities than the shared ones.

Points on this clone: Its cognate antigen is unknown.

Positively selected for CCR7, the CD45RO-negative cells used as naive CD8 cells excluded terminally differentiated effector memory CD45RA+ cells. Caucasian adults residing in Nashville, Tennessee made up all the donors. As originally analysed: ImmunoSEQ output held junction-only sequences without quality scores, so filtering differed. TCRdb keeps only in-frame clones here, not all; method: immunoSEQ multiplex PCR. The DNA was the basis for D and trimming; V, J and clone size are from that table. The sample shows millions of clones, roughly 91% of them seen only once. Trimming removed 2 bases from V and 2 bases from J; junction bases left unmatched: 6. The CDR3 runs 16 residues. Germline assignment: CDR1 SGHTA and CDR2 FQGTGA.

The chain uses TRBV7-3 and TRBJ2-5; 9 nucleotides align to TRBD2. Source material: naive CD8+ T cells from PBMCs. The TCR was taken from a man between 18 and 29 years old in good health. Some clones in this sample may be carry-over from other donors' samples. CDR3 sequence reads: CASSLGAGGEQETQYF. The CDR3 DNA is TGTGCCAGCAGCTTAGGTGCGGGAGGGGAACAAGAGACCCAGTACTTC.